This TCR beta chain is drawn from a study of blood T cells in healthy people across ages. PCR was performed a second time for about 7 to 11 cycles using a sample-barcoded 5' primer and a J-beta primer mix. TCRdb itself ran the 5' RACE reads through MiXCR, one entry per CDR3 protein. The repertoire holds about 560,000 distinct CDR3 sequences, 27% seen once, with 3.6% in the top ten. This clonotype was recorded a few times. This CDR3 is built from 14 residues. The germline CDR1 and CDR2 sequences are SGHTA and FQGTGA. The V end lost 4 bases, the J end lost 11 bases, and 15 bases lay between the germline ends. These data also featured in a second study, about T cells of mothers and their children. From that second work: Samples came from a few healthy Caucasian mothers and their six children. Around 3.2 million TCR beta reads per child versus over 9 million per mother. Slightly, though not significantly, more overlap was seen in related than in unrelated mother-child pairs.

Specimen: blood. This TCR derives from a boy younger than 10 in good health. The chain couples TRBV7-3 to TRBJ1-6; TRBD1 is a possible D gene (5 bases). CDR3 bases: TGTGCCAGCAGCTACCAGGCTGGGGCGGCACCCCTCCACTTT. This gives the protein CASSYQAGAAPLHF.